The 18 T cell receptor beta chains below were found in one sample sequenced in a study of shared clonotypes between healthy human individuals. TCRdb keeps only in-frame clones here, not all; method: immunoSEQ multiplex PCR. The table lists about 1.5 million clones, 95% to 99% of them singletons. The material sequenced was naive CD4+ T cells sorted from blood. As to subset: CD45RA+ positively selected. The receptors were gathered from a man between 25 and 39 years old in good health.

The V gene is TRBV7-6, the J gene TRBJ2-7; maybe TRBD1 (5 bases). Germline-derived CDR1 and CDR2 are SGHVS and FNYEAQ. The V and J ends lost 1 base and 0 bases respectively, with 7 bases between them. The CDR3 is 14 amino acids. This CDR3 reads CASSLGGGSYEQYF. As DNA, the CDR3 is TGTGCCAGCAGCTTAGGGGGCGGCTCCTACGAGCAGTACTTC.

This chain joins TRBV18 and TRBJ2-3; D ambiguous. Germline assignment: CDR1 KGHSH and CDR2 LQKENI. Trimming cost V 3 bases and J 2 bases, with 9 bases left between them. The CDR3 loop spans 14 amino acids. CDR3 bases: TGTGCCAGCTCACCTTCAAGGAACACAGATACGCAGTATTTT. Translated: CASSPSRNTDTQYF.

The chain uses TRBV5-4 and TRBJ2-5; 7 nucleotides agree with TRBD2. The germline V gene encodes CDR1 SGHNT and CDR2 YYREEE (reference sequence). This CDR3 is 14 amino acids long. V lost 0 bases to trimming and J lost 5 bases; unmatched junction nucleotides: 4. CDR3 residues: CASSLAREWETQYF. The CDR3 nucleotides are TGTGCCAGCAGCTTGGCGCGGGAGTGGGAGACCCAGTACTTC.

DNA of the CDR3: TGTGCCAGCAGTGATACAGGGCGGGAAAAACTGTTTTTT. It is translated as CASSDTGREKLFF. The gene calls are TRBV2 and TRBJ1-4; maybe TRBD1 (6 bases). Germline V gene sequence: CDR1 SNHLY, CDR2 FYNNEI. V was shortened by 3 bases and J by 8 bases, with 10 bases between the two germline ends. The CDR3 totals 13 residues.

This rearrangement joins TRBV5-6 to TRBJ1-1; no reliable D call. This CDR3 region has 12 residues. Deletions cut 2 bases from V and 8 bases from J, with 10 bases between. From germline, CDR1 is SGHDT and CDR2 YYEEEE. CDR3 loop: CASSLGGPEAFF. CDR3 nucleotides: TGTGCCAGCAGCTTAGGCGGGCCCGAAGCTTTCTTT.

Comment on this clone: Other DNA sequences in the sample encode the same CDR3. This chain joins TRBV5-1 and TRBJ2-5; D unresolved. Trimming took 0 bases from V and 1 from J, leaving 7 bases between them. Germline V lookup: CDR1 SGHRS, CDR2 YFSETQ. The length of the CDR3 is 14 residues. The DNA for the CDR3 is TGCGCCAGCAGCTTGGCCGCCAGCCAAGAGACCCAGTACTTC. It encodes CASSLAASQETQYF. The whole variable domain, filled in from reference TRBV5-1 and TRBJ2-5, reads KAGVTQTPRYLIKTRGQQVTLSCSPISGHRSVSWYQQTPGQGLQFLFEYFSETQRNKGNFPGRFSGRQFSNSRSEMNVSTLELGDSALYLCASSLAASQETQYFGPGTRLLVL.

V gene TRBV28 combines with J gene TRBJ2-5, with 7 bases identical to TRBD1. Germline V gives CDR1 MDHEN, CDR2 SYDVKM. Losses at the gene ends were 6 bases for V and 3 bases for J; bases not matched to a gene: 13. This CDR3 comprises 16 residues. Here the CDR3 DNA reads TGTGCCAGCAGCTACATAAAGGGGACAGAGAAAGAGACCCAGTACTTC. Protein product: CASSYIKGTEKETQYF.

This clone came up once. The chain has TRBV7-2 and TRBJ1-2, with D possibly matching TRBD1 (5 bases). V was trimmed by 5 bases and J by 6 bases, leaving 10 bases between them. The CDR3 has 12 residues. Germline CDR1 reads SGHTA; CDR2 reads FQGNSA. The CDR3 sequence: CASSRRDDGYTF. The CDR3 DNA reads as TGTGCCAGCAGCCGCAGGGATGATGGCTACACCTTC. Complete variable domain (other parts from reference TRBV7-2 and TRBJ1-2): GAGVSQSPSNKVTEKGKDVELRCDPISGHTALYWYRQSLGQGLEFLIYFQGNSAPDKSGLPSDRFSAERTGGSVSTLTIQRTQQEDSAVYLCASSRRDDGYTFGSGTRLTVV.

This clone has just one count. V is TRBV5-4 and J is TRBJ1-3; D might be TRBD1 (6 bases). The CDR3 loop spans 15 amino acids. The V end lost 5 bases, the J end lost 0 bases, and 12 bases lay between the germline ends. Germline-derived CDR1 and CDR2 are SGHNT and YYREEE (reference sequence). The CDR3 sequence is CASSRLDSSGNTIYF. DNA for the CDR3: TGTGCCAGCAGTAGACTGGACAGCTCTGGAAACACCATATATTTT.

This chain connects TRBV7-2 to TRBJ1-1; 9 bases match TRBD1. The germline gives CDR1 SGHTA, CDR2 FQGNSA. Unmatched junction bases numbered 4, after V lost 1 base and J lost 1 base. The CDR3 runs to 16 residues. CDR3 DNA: TGTGCCAGCAGCTTAGGTCCGGGACAGGGGAACACTGAAGCTTTCTTT. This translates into CASSLGPGQGNTEAFF.

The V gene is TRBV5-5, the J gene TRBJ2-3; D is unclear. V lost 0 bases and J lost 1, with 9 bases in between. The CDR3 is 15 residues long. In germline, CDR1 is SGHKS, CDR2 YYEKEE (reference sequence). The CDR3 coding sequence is TGTGCCAGCAGCTTGGGAGGACGCGGCACAGATACGCAGTATTTT. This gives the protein CASSLGGRGTDTQYF.

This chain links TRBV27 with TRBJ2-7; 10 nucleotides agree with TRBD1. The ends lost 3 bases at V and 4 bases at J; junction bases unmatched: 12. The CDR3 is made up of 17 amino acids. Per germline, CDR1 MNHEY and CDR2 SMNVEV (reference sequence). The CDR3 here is CASSLPRTGGTRYEQYF. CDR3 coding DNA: TGTGCCAGCAGTTTGCCCAGGACAGGGGGAACGCGATACGAGCAGTACTTC.

Here the CDR3 reads CASSLFPSGIGNEQFF. In DNA, the CDR3 is TGTGCCAGCAGCTTATTCCCTAGCGGGATCGGGAATGAGCAGTTCTTC. This sequence joins TRBV11-2 and TRBJ2-1, with TRBD2 matching 9 bases. From germline, CDR1 is SGHAT and CDR2 FQNNGV. The V segment lost 2 bases and the J segment 7 bases; nucleotides outside the gene matches: 9. The CDR3 loop spans 16 amino acids.

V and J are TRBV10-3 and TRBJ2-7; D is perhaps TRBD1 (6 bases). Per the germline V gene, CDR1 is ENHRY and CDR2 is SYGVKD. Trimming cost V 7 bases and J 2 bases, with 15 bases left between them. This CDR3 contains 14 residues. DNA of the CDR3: TGTGCCATCATTACGGACAGCAAACCCTACGAGCAGTACTTC. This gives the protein CAIITDSKPYEQYF.

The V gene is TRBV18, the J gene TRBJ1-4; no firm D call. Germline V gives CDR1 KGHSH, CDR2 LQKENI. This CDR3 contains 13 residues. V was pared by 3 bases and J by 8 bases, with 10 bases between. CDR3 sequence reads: CASSPSAWEKLFF. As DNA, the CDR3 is TGTGCCAGCTCACCGTCCGCGTGGGAAAAACTGTTTTTT.

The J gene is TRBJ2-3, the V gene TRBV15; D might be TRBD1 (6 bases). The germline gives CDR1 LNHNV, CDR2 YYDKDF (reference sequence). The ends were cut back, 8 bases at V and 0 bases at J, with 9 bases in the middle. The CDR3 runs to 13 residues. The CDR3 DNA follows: TGTGCCACCGGGGGCACTAGCACAGATACGCAGTATTTT. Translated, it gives CATGGTSTDTQYF.

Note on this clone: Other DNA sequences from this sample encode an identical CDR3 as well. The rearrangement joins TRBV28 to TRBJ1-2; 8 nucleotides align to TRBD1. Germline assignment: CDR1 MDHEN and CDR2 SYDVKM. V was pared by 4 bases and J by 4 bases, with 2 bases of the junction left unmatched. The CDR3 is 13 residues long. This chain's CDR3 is CASSSQGGYGYTF. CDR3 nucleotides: TGTGCCAGCAGTTCACAGGGGGGCTATGGCTACACCTTC.

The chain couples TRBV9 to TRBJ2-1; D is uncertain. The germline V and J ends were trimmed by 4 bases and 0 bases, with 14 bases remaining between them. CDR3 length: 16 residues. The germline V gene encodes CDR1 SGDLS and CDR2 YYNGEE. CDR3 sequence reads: CASSPTTRSSYNEQFF. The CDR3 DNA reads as TGTGCCAGCAGCCCCACGACCAGAAGCTCCTACAATGAGCAGTTCTTC.